This note documents a single T cell receptor beta chain sequence. The antigen remains unidentified. Donors came from a validation cohort of over a hundred subjects, distinct from the first 666-subject cohort. The sample is drawn from a study of cytomegalovirus exposure and HLA in healthy donors. Assay: immunoSEQ multiplex PCR; the TCRdb copy retains only in-frame clones and omits some. The profile shows about 97,000 clones, approximately 95% of them singletons. General study results and limits: The study flagged roughly 160 TCR beta chains as cytomegalovirus-associated. The dataset shows that most TCR sequences were rare, while some public TCRs occurred in many donors. First-cohort TCR clusters tended to co-occur in the approximately 110 validation repertoires, a later analysis found.

This clonotype originated in a woman aged 18-35 years in good health and CMV-seronegative. The sequenced material came from PBMCs.

CDR3 in DNA: TGTGCCATCAGTGGGCCAGGGGGACAGGGGACTGAAGCTTTCTTT. It codes for CAISGPGGQGTEAFF. This chain links TRBV10-3 with TRBJ1-1; 10 nucleotides agree with TRBD1. V shed 4 bases, J shed 5 bases, and the junction held 7 bases outside the gene matches. This CDR3 region has 15 residues. Germline V gives CDR1 ENHRY, CDR2 SYGVKD.